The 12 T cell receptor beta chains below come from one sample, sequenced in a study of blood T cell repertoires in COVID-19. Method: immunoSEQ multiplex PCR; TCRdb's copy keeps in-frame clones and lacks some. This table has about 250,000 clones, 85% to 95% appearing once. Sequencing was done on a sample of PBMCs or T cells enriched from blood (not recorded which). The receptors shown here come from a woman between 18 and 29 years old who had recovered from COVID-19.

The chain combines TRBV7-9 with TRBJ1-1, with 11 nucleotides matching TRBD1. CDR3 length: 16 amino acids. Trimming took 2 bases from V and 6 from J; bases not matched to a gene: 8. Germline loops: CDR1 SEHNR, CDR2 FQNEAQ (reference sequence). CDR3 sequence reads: CASSLSPGQGAAEAFF. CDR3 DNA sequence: TGTGCCAGCAGCTTATCCCCCGGACAGGGGGCGGCTGAAGCTTTCTTT.

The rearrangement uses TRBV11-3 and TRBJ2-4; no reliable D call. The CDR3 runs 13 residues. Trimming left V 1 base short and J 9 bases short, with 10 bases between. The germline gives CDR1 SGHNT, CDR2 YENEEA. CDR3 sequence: CASSLGFASIQYF. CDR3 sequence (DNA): TGTGCCAGCAGCTTAGGGTTCGCTAGCATTCAGTACTTC.

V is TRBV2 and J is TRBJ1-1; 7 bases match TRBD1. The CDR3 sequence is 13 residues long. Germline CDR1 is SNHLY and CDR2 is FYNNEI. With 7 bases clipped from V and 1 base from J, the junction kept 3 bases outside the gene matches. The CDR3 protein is CASNRDRNTEAFF. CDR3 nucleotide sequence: TGTGCCAGCAATCGGGACAGGAACACTGAAGCTTTCTTT.

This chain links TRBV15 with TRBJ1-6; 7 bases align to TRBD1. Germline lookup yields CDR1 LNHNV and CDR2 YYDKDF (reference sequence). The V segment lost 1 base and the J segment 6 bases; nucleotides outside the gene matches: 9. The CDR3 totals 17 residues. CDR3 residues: CATSRGQGVSVNSPLHF. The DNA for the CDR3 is TGTGCCACCAGCAGAGGACAGGGTGTAAGTGTTAATTCACCCCTCCACTTT.

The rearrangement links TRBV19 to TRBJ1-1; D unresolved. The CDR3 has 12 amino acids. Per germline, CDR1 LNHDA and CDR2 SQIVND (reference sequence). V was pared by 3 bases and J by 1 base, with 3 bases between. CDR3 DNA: TGTGCCAGTAGTATCTCGAACACTGAAGCTTTCTTT. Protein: CASSISNTEAFF.

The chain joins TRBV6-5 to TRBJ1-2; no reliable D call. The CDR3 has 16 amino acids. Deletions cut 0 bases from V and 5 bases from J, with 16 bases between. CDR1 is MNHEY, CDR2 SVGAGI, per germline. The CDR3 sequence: CASSYSPSVAGYGYTF. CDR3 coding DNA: TGTGCCAGCAGTTACTCCCCTTCCGTAGCGGGATATGGCTACACCTTC.

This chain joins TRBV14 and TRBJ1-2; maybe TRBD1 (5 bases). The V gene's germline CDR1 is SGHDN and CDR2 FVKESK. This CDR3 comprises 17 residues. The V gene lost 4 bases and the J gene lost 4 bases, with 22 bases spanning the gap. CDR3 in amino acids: CASSPRGAGSSRYGYTF. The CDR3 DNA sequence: TGTGCCAGCAGCCCCCGTGGGGCAGGGTCTTCTCGCTATGGCTACACCTTC. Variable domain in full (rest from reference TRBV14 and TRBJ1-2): EAGVTQFPSHSVIEKGQTVTLRCDPISGHDNLYWYRRVMGKEIKFLLHFVKESKQDESGMPNNRFLAERTGGTYSTLKVQPAELEDSGVYFCASSPRGAGSSRYGYTFGSGTRLTVV.

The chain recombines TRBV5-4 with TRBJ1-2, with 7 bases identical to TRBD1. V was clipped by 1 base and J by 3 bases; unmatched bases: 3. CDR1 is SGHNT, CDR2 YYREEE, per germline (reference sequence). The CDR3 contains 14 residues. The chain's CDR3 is CASSLTGTDYGYTF. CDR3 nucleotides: TGTGCCAGCAGCTTGACCGGGACAGACTATGGCTACACCTTC.

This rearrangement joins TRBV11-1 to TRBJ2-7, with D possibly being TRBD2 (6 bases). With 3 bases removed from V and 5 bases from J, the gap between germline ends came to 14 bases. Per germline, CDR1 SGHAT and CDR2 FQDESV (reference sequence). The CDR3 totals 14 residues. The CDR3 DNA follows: TGTGCCAGCAGCTTTACTTCGGGACTGGACGAGCAGTACTTC. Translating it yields CASSFTSGLDEQYF. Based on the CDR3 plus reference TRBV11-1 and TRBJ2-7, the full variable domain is EAEVAQSPRYKITEKSQAVAFWCDPISGHATLYWYRQILGQGPELLVQFQDESVVDDSQLPKDRFSAERLKGVDSTLKIQPAELGDSAMYLCASSFTSGLDEQYFGPGTRLTVT.

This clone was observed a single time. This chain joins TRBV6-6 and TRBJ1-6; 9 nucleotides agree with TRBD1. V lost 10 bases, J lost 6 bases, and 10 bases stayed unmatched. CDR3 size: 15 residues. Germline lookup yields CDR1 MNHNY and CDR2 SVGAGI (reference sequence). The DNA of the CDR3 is TGTGCCACGGACAGGGGAGTACGGGGTAATTCACCCCTCCACTTT. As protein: CATDRGVRGNSPLHF.

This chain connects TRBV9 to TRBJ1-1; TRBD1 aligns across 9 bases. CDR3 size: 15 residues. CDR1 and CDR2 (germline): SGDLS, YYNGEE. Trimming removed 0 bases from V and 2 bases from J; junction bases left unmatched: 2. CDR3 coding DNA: TGTGCCAGCAGCGTAGCGGGACAGGGTAACACTGAAGCTTTCTTT. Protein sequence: CASSVAGQGNTEAFF.

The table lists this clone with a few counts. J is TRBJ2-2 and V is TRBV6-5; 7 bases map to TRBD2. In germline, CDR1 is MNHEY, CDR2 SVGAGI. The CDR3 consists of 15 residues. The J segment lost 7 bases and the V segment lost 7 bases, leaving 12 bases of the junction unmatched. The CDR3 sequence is CASKGAGLSNGELFF. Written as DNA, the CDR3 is TGTGCCAGCAAAGGAGCGGGACTTTCGAACGGGGAGCTGTTTTTT.